Listed below are T cell receptor beta chains from one sample, sequenced in a study of shared clonotypes between healthy human individuals. Measured with immunoSEQ multiplex PCR; TCRdb has only the in-frame clones, and not every one. The sample holds approximately 110,000 clones, 55% to 80% seen once. Sequences were obtained from memory CD8+ T cells sorted from blood. These receptors all come from a woman in her 30s in good health. CDR3s include the opening cysteine and the closing phenylalanine or tryptophan. Each record gives: D gene, V gene, J gene, clone size, CDR3 protein, CDR3 DNA. A D gene is named only where the DNA matches it firmly. Clone size is stated in some rows and not others, as once, few, many or a class when expanded.

d_gene: -; v_gene: TRBV9; j_gene: TRBJ2-7; abundance: -; CDR3aa: CASSPLADSEIPCEQYF; CDR3nt: TGTGCCAGCAGCCCCCTCGCTGACAGTGAAATCCCTTGCGAGCAGTACTTC
d_gene: TRBD2; v_gene: TRBV10-1; j_gene: TRBJ2-7; abundance: -; CDR3aa: CASSATSGTYEQYF; CDR3nt: TGCGCCAGCAGTGCGACTAGCGGGACCTACGAGCAGTACTTC
d_gene: -; v_gene: TRBV6-1; j_gene: TRBJ2-7; abundance: few; CDR3aa: CASSHGVAYEQYF; CDR3nt: TGTGCCAGCAGCCACGGGGTAGCCTACGAGCAGTACTTC
d_gene: TRBD1; v_gene: TRBV7-9; j_gene: TRBJ1-1; abundance: few; CDR3aa: CASRLTGGNTEAFF; CDR3nt: TGTGCCAGCAGACTTACAGGGGGGAACACTGAAGCTTTCTTT
d_gene: -; v_gene: TRBV6-6; j_gene: TRBJ2-7; abundance: -; CDR3aa: CASSPLAGISDEQYF; CDR3nt: TGTGCCAGCAGCCCTCTTGCGGGAATATCAGACGAGCAGTACTTC
d_gene: -; v_gene: TRBV2; j_gene: TRBJ2-7; abundance: once; CDR3aa: CASSEEDSQIFSYEQYF; CDR3nt: TGTGCCAGCAGTGAAGAGGACAGCCAAATATTTTCCTACGAGCAGTACTTC
d_gene: -; v_gene: TRBV7-9; j_gene: TRBJ2-1; abundance: -; CDR3aa: CASSLPPMSSYNEQFF; CDR3nt: TGTGCCAGCAGCTTACCTCCAATGAGCTCCTACAATGAGCAGTTCTTC
d_gene: TRBD2; v_gene: TRBV27; j_gene: TRBJ2-7; abundance: -; CDR3aa: CASTPRGRLYEQYF; CDR3nt: TGTGCCAGCACCCCGCGGGGGAGGTTGTACGAGCAGTACTTC
d_gene: -; v_gene: TRBV7-9; j_gene: TRBJ2-7; abundance: -; CDR3aa: CASSLTDEQYF; CDR3nt: TGTGCCAGCAGCTTAACCGACGAGCAGTACTTC
d_gene: -; v_gene: TRBV10-2; j_gene: TRBJ2-5; abundance: -; CDR3aa: CASSDIAETQETQYF; CDR3nt: TGCGCCAGCAGTGATATAGCGGAGACACAAGAGACCCAGTACTTC
d_gene: -; v_gene: TRBV27; j_gene: TRBJ1-5; abundance: -; CDR3aa: CASSLVGGSNQPQHF; CDR3nt: TGTGCCAGCAGTTTAGTAGGAGGGAGCAATCAGCCCCAGCATTTT
d_gene: TRBD2; v_gene: TRBV7-9; j_gene: TRBJ2-7; abundance: many; CDR3aa: CASRSGSSHEQYF; CDR3nt: TGTGCCAGCAGAAGCGGGAGTTCACACGAGCAGTACTTC
d_gene: -; v_gene: TRBV25-1; j_gene: TRBJ2-6; abundance: -; CDR3aa: CASSGRSGANVLTF; CDR3nt: TGTGCCAGCAGTGGTAGGTCTGGGGCCAACGTCCTGACTTTC
d_gene: TRBD2; v_gene: TRBV27; j_gene: TRBJ2-7; abundance: few; CDR3aa: CASSLYGLAADEQYF; CDR3nt: TGTGCCAGCAGTTTATATGGACTAGCGGCTGACGAGCAGTACTTC
d_gene: TRBD2; v_gene: TRBV4-1; j_gene: TRBJ2-3; abundance: few; CDR3aa: CASSQVTSGILDTQYF; CDR3nt: TGCGCCAGCAGCCAAGTCACTAGCGGGATCTTGGATACGCAGTATTTT
d_gene: -; v_gene: TRBV27; j_gene: TRBJ2-1; abundance: -; CDR3aa: CASSLVGEQFF; CDR3nt: TGTGCCAGCAGTTTAGTCGGTGAGCAGTTCTTC
d_gene: TRBD1; v_gene: TRBV7-9; j_gene: TRBJ2-7; abundance: once; CDR3aa: CASSSGTGVPYEQYF; CDR3nt: TGTGCCAGCAGCTCAGGCACAGGGGTCCCCTACGAGCAGTACTTC
d_gene: -; v_gene: TRBV11-2; j_gene: TRBJ1-1; abundance: -; CDR3aa: CASSLALGLNTEAFF; CDR3nt: TGTGCCAGCAGCTTAGCCCTGGGATTGAACACTGAAGCTTTCTTT
d_gene: -; v_gene: TRBV5-1; j_gene: TRBJ2-3; abundance: -; CDR3aa: CASSLFAASTDTQYF; CDR3nt: TGCGCCAGCAGCTTGTTTGCGGCCAGCACAGATACGCAGTATTTT
d_gene: -; v_gene: TRBV5-6; j_gene: TRBJ2-1; abundance: -; CDR3aa: CASSLAEVAVSYNEQFF; CDR3nt: TGTGCCAGCAGCTTGGCCGAGGTAGCGGTATCCTACAATGAGCAGTTCTTC
d_gene: TRBD2; v_gene: TRBV19; j_gene: TRBJ2-1; abundance: -; CDR3aa: CASSDWTSVYNEQFF; CDR3nt: TGTGCCAGTAGTGATTGGACTAGCGTCTACAATGAGCAGTTCTTC
d_gene: TRBD2; v_gene: TRBV27; j_gene: TRBJ2-7; abundance: -; CDR3aa: CASSFGTSARYEQYF; CDR3nt: TGTGCCAGCAGCTTCGGGACTAGCGCAAGATACGAGCAGTACTTC
d_gene: TRBD2; v_gene: TRBV4-1; j_gene: TRBJ2-7; abundance: -; CDR3aa: CASSQGGLAGVYEQYF; CDR3nt: TGCGCCAGCAGCCAAGGAGGACTAGCGGGAGTCTACGAGCAGTACTTC
d_gene: -; v_gene: TRBV7-9; j_gene: TRBJ2-7; abundance: -; CDR3aa: CASSLENSGTRGQYF; CDR3nt: TGTGCCAGCAGCCTAGAAAACTCCGGGACCCGGGGGCAGTACTTC
d_gene: -; v_gene: TRBV28; j_gene: TRBJ2-7; abundance: -; CDR3aa: CASTPRGGYEQYF; CDR3nt: TGTGCCAGCACCCCGAGGGGGGGCTACGAGCAGTACTTC
d_gene: -; v_gene: TRBV29-1; j_gene: TRBJ1-3; abundance: once; CDR3aa: CSVSEGLSGNTIYF; CDR3nt: TGCAGCGTTTCTGAGGGACTCTCAGGAAACACCATATATTTT
d_gene: TRBD2; v_gene: TRBV27; j_gene: TRBJ2-2; abundance: few; CDR3aa: CASSLPPPGLEVGELFF; CDR3nt: TGTGCCAGCAGTTTACCCCCCCCGGGACTAGAGGTCGGGGAGCTGTTTTTT
d_gene: -; v_gene: TRBV9; j_gene: TRBJ2-1; abundance: -; CDR3aa: CASSVDRRTGDEQFF; CDR3nt: TGTGCCAGCAGCGTTGACAGGAGGACGGGGGATGAGCAGTTCTTC
d_gene: TRBD1; v_gene: TRBV19; j_gene: TRBJ1-1; abundance: -; CDR3aa: CASSERQGAVNTEAFF; CDR3nt: TGTGCCAGTAGTGAACGACAGGGGGCGGTGAACACTGAAGCTTTCTTT
d_gene: TRBD2; v_gene: TRBV6-4; j_gene: TRBJ2-1; abundance: -; CDR3aa: CASSGLAGVYNEQFF; CDR3nt: TGTGCCAGCAGTGGACTAGCGGGAGTATACAATGAGCAGTTCTTC
d_gene: TRBD2; v_gene: TRBV6-5; j_gene: TRBJ2-1; abundance: -; CDR3aa: CASSPGNGRNNEQFF; CDR3nt: TGTGCCAGCAGCCCCGGTAACGGGAGGAACAATGAGCAGTTCTTC
d_gene: TRBD1; v_gene: TRBV29-1; j_gene: TRBJ2-7; abundance: -; CDR3aa: CSVESGQQASYEQYF; CDR3nt: TGCAGCGTTGAGTCGGGACAGCAAGCCTCCTACGAGCAGTACTTC
d_gene: -; v_gene: TRBV19; j_gene: TRBJ1-5; abundance: -; CDR3aa: CASRIGRDAQPQHF; CDR3nt: TGTGCCAGTAGAATCGGGCGGGACGCTCAGCCCCAGCATTTT
d_gene: TRBD1; v_gene: TRBV4-2; j_gene: TRBJ2-7; abundance: -; CDR3aa: CASSQDRDRVSYEQYF; CDR3nt: TGTGCCAGCAGCCAAGACCGGGACAGGGTTTCCTACGAGCAGTACTTC
d_gene: -; v_gene: TRBV4-1; j_gene: TRBJ1-1; abundance: -; CDR3aa: CASSQRPLEGRTEAFF; CDR3nt: TGCGCCAGCAGCCAGAGACCCTTAGAGGGGCGGACTGAAGCTTTCTTT
d_gene: -; v_gene: TRBV4-1; j_gene: TRBJ1-1; abundance: -; CDR3aa: CASSRAEVRYTEAFF; CDR3nt: TGCGCCAGCAGCAGAGCCGAGGTGCGGTACACTGAAGCTTTCTTT
d_gene: TRBD2; v_gene: TRBV25-1; j_gene: TRBJ2-1; abundance: -; CDR3aa: CASSRTSNEQFF; CDR3nt: TGTGCCAGCAGTCGGACTAGCAACGAGCAGTTCTTC
d_gene: TRBD2; v_gene: TRBV5-1; j_gene: TRBJ2-7; abundance: -; CDR3aa: CASSLVATSQPYEQYF; CDR3nt: TGCGCCAGCAGCTTGGTAGCGACTAGCCAACCCTACGAGCAGTACTTC
d_gene: -; v_gene: TRBV11-2; j_gene: TRBJ1-2; abundance: -; CDR3aa: CASSNRLGLPMDGYTF; CDR3nt: TGTGCCAGCAGCAACCGTTTGGGACTCCCAATGGATGGCTACACCTTC
d_gene: -; v_gene: TRBV27; j_gene: TRBJ2-1; abundance: few; CDR3aa: CASSPEVRVSNEQFF; CDR3nt: TGTGCCAGCAGTCCGGAGGTCAGGGTATCAAATGAGCAGTTCTTC
d_gene: -; v_gene: TRBV7-2; j_gene: TRBJ2-1; abundance: -; CDR3aa: CASSLEAQRNEQFF; CDR3nt: TGTGCCAGCAGCTTAGAAGCGCAACGGAATGAGCAGTTCTTC
d_gene: -; v_gene: TRBV11-2; j_gene: TRBJ2-7; abundance: few; CDR3aa: CASSSGAGARGEQYF; CDR3nt: TGTGCCAGCAGCTCCGGAGCAGGGGCGCGCGGCGAGCAGTACTTC
d_gene: -; v_gene: TRBV25-1; j_gene: TRBJ2-3; abundance: few; CDR3aa: CASSDGGRELGDTQYF; CDR3nt: TGTGCCAGCAGTGACGGCGGACGGGAGTTGGGAGATACGCAGTATTTT
d_gene: TRBD2; v_gene: TRBV5-1; j_gene: TRBJ2-4; abundance: -; CDR3aa: CASSLDLAGPLAKNIQYF; CDR3nt: TGCGCCAGCAGCTTGGATCTAGCGGGACCCCTAGCCAAAAACATTCAGTACTTC